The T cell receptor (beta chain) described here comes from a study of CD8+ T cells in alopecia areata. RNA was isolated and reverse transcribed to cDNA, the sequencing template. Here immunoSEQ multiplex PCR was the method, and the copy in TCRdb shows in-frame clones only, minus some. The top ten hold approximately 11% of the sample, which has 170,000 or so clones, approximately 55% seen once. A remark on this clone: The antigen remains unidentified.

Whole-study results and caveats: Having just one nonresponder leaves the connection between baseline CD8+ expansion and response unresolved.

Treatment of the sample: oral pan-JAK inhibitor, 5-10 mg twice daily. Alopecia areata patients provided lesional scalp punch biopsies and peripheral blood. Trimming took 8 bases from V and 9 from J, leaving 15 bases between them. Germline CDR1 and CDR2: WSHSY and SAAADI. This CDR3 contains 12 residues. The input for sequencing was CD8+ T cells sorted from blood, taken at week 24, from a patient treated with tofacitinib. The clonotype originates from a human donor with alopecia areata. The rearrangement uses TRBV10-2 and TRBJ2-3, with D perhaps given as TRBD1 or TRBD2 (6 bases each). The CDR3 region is CASLGGLRTQYF. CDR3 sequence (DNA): TGCGCCAGCCTGGGGGGCCTGAGGACGCAGTATTTT.